Shown below are 22 T cell receptor beta chains from a single sample sequenced in a study of T cell responses to AZD1222 COVID-19 vaccine. Here immunoSEQ multiplex PCR was the method, and the copy in TCRdb shows in-frame clones only, minus some. The repertoire includes roughly 150,000 clones, about nine tenths of them detected once, and over 1% sits in the top ten. The sequenced sample was peripheral blood, obtained 28 days after the second AZD1222 dose. The source of these receptors is an adult who received the AZD1222 COVID-19 vaccine.

The chain combines TRBV12-3 or TRBV12-4 with TRBJ2-1; either TRBD1 or TRBD2 may fit D (5 bases each). Trimming shortened V by 3 bases and J by 8 bases, and 11 bases separated the two germline ends. The CDR3 contains 13 residues. The CDR3 protein is CASSLGEMDEQFF. For the CDR3, the DNA is TGTGCCAGCAGTTTGGGGGAGATGGATGAGCAGTTCTTC.

The chain links TRBV7-2 to TRBJ2-6; D gene uncertain. Deletions cut 3 bases from V and 5 bases from J, with 5 bases between. Germline lookup yields CDR1 SGHTA and CDR2 FQGNSA. The CDR3 totals 13 residues. CDR3 in amino acids: CASSFDWANVLTF. In DNA form, the CDR3 reads TGTGCCAGCAGCTTTGACTGGGCCAACGTCCTGACTTTC.

This clone was detected only once. This chain joins TRBV6-7 and TRBJ1-6; D possibly corresponds to TRBD1 (5 bases). TRBV6-7 has ORF status, its function being uncertain. The CDR3 is 13 amino acids. The ends were cut back, 7 bases at V and 10 bases at J, with 14 bases in the middle. DNA of the CDR3: TGTGCCAGCATACGGGGGAGGGAGTCACCCCTCCACTTT. Its translation is CASIRGRESPLHF.

This chain links TRBV28 with TRBJ1-5; D unresolved. Germline values: CDR1 MDHEN, CDR2 SYDVKM. The CDR3 sequence is 13 residues long. V was pared by 3 bases and J by 2 bases, with 5 bases between. The CDR3 DNA follows: TGTGCCAGCAGTTTCGGGGGCAATCAGCCCCAGCATTTT. Its protein is CASSFGGNQPQHF.

A remark on this clone: The sample has other DNA sequences that encode this CDR3 too. J is TRBJ1-2 and V is TRBV3-1 (or the pseudogene TRBV3-2); D gene uncertain. CDR3 length: 13 residues. CDR1 LGHDT and CDR2 YNNKEL come from the germline V gene (reference sequence). Trimming shortened V by 1 base and J by 4 bases, and 7 bases separated the two germline ends. DNA of the CDR3: TGTGCCAGCAGCCAAGGGGGATCCTATGGCTACACCTTC. Translated: CASSQGGSYGYTF.

This sequence joins TRBV5-6 and TRBJ1-1; 7 positions match TRBD1. V was clipped by 7 bases and J by 8 bases; unmatched bases: 14. This CDR3 spans 14 amino acids. Germline CDR1 and CDR2: SGHDT and YYEEEE. The CDR3 loop reads CASFLAGDSREAFF. CDR3 DNA sequence: TGTGCCAGCTTCCTTGCGGGGGACAGTAGGGAAGCTTTCTTT. Complete variable domain (other parts from reference TRBV5-6 and TRBJ1-1): DAGVTQSPTHLIKTRGQQVTLRCSPKSGHDTVSWYQQALGQGPQFIFQYYEEEERQRGNFPDRFSGHQFPNYSSELNVNALLLGDSALYLCASFLAGDSREAFFGQGTRLTVV.

In DNA form, the CDR3 reads TGTGCCAGCAGCCCTTGGGATTATGGCTACACCTTC. This codes for CASSPWDYGYTF. The chain uses TRBV7-8 and TRBJ1-2; D is uncertain. CDR1 is SGHVS, CDR2 FQNEAQ, per germline. The CDR3 is made up of 12 amino acids. Between the trimmed V and J ends, which lost 5 bases and 5 bases, there was a span of 9 bases.

V usage is TRBV9 and J usage is TRBJ2-3; a weak D match, TRBD2 (7 bases). Germline values: CDR1 SGDLS, CDR2 YYNGEE. V was shortened by 5 bases and J by 3 bases, with 10 bases between the two germline ends. This CDR3 region has 13 residues. CDR3 amino acids: CASSEGGTDTQYF. In DNA form, the CDR3 reads TGTGCCAGCAGTGAGGGGGGGACAGATACGCAGTATTTT.

This sequence joins TRBV10-2 and TRBJ2-7; 7 positions match TRBD2. The germline V gene encodes CDR1 WSHSY and CDR2 SAAADI. The CDR3 extends over 13 amino acids. After removal of 6 bases from V and 2 bases from J, the junction contained 4 bases not matched to a gene. This CDR3 is CASSLAVTYEQYF. The CDR3, as DNA: TGCGCCAGCAGCCTAGCGGTTACCTACGAGCAGTACTTC.

The chain recombines TRBV6-6 with TRBJ1-1; D gene unclear. Per the germline V gene, CDR1 is MNHNY and CDR2 is SVGAGI (reference sequence). The V end lost 0 bases, the J end lost 7 bases, and 12 bases lay between the germline ends. CDR3 size: 14 residues. CDR3 sequence reads: CASSYSSLGLEAFF. The DNA of the CDR3 is TGTGCCAGCAGTTACTCGAGCCTTGGCCTTGAAGCTTTCTTT.

The genes are TRBV6-2 or TRBV6-3 and TRBJ1-5; no clear D. Germline CDR1 and CDR2: MNHEY and SVGEGT. This CDR3 has 15 residues. The V gene lost 3 bases and the J gene lost 5 bases, with 14 bases spanning the gap. Here the CDR3 DNA reads TGTGCCAGCAGTTATCTAACACAGCCTCATCAGCCCCAGCATTTT. Translation gives CASSYLTQPHQPQHF.

The gene calls are TRBV11-2 and TRBJ2-1, with 13 bases identical to TRBD2. Germline lookup yields CDR1 SGHAT and CDR2 FQNNGV. The CDR3 spans 17 residues. V gave up 0 bases and J gave up 5 bases; unmatched junction bases: 4. The CDR3 here is CASSLEGLAGKNNEQFF. In nucleotides, the CDR3 is TGTGCCAGCAGCTTAGAGGGACTAGCGGGAAAGAACAATGAGCAGTTCTTC.

The CDR3 reads CASSGAVGRDEKLFF. CDR3 bases: TGTGCCAGCAGTGGAGCGGTTGGGCGGGATGAAAAACTGTTTTTT. This rearrangement joins TRBV25-1 to TRBJ1-4; no clear D gene. Between the trimmed V and J ends, which lost 4 bases and 6 bases, there was a span of 15 bases. The CDR3 totals 15 residues. Germline assignment: CDR1 MGHDK and CDR2 SYGVNS. Together with reference TRBV25-1 and TRBJ1-4, the CDR3 gives the full variable domain: EADIYQTPRYLVIGTGKKITLECSQTMGHDKMYWYQQDPGMELHLIHYSYGVNSTEKGDLSSESTVSRIRTEHFPLTLESARPSHTSQYLCASSGAVGRDEKLFFGSGTQLSVL.

This clone was seen once. The V and J genes are TRBV25-1 and TRBJ1-6; D remains ambiguous. This CDR3 region has 16 residues. CDR1 and CDR2 from the germline V gene are MGHDK and SYGVNS. Trimming took off 3 bases at V and 8 bases at J, with 17 bases between the two ends. The CDR3 loop reads CASSDPSLGRHSPLHF. CDR3 DNA: TGTGCCAGCAGTGACCCGTCTCTGGGTCGTCATTCACCCCTCCACTTT.

This clone showed up just a few times. The rearrangement uses TRBV7-2 and TRBJ2-3, with TRBD2 identical over 12 bases. Per germline, CDR1 SGHTA and CDR2 FQGNSA. V dropped 5 bases and J dropped 6; count of bases not matched to a gene: 15. The CDR3 is made up of 18 amino acids. CDR3 region: CASSQRLAGASGSDTQYF. Written as DNA, the CDR3 is TGTGCCAGCAGCCAGAGACTAGCGGGGGCCTCGGGCTCGGATACGCAGTATTTT.

About this clone itself: The junction and the germline gene differ at one end; a read error may be behind it. The chain joins TRBV28 to TRBJ1-3; 7 bases map to TRBD1. The length of the CDR3 is 14 residues. CDR1 MDHEN and CDR2 SYDVKM come from the germline V gene. CDR3 protein: CASSLNRGGDTIYF. In nucleotides, the CDR3 is TGTGCCAGCAGTTTAAACAGGGGTGGAGACACCATATATTTT.

This clone came up a few times. The V call is TRBV18, the J call TRBJ2-5; 8 bases are a match to TRBD2. The CDR3 loop spans 15 amino acids. From germline, CDR1 is KGHSH and CDR2 LQKENI. V lost 5 bases, J lost 1 base, and 6 bases stayed unmatched. In DNA form, the CDR3 reads TGTGCCAGCTCATACCCCACTAGCGGCCAAGAGACCCAGTACTTC. This codes for CASSYPTSGQETQYF.

J is TRBJ2-1 and V is TRBV6-5; D not resolved. CDR1 MNHEY and CDR2 SVGAGI come from the germline V gene. The V end was cut by 2 bases, the J end by 8 bases, with 7 bases between. The CDR3 runs 12 residues. The CDR3 spells CASSYGFHEQFF. The CDR3 bases are TGTGCCAGCAGTTACGGGTTCCATGAGCAGTTCTTC.

The genes are TRBV28 and TRBJ1-1; D not resolved. This CDR3 is 14 amino acids long. Germline-derived CDR1 and CDR2 are MDHEN and SYDVKM. V lost 8 bases to trimming and J lost 0 bases, with 13 bases between them. As DNA, the CDR3 is TGTGCCAGCTGGGATCGGAGTTTGAACACTGAAGCTTTCTTT. Amino acid sequence: CASWDRSLNTEAFF. Variable domain in full (rest from reference TRBV28 and TRBJ1-1): DVKVTQSSRYLVKRTGEKVFLECVQDMDHENMFWYRQDPGLGLRLIYFSYDVKMKEKGDIPEGYSVSREKKERFSLILESASTNQTSMYLCASWDRSLNTEAFFGQGTRLTVV.

The J gene is TRBJ1-1, the V gene TRBV3-1 (or the pseudogene TRBV3-2); 7 nucleotides align to TRBD1. This CDR3 has 15 amino acids. Germline values: CDR1 LGHDT, CDR2 YNNKEL (reference sequence). Losses at the gene ends were 1 base for V and 4 bases for J; bases not matched to a gene: 6. The CDR3 bases are TGTGCCAGCAGCCAAGGAGGGGGCGGGGCCACTGAAGCTTTCTTT. Translated, it gives CASSQGGGGATEAFF.

This clone is a singleton in its sample. This chain uses TRBV11-3 with TRBJ2-7; D is ambiguous. The V end lost 5 bases, the J end lost 4 bases, and 12 bases lay between the germline ends. The CDR3 has 13 residues. CDR1 and CDR2 from the germline V gene are SGHNT and YENEEA. The CDR3 nucleotides read TGTGCCAGCAGCCCCGCGATGAATTACGAGCAGTACTTC. It translates to CASSPAMNYEQYF.

This clone turned up a few times. The chain is built from TRBV5-6 and TRBJ1-2; a weak D match, TRBD1 (5 bases). V lost 4 bases and J lost 4, with 11 bases in between. This CDR3 is 13 amino acids long. CDR1 is SGHDT and CDR2 is YYEEEE in the germline V gene. The CDR3 region has the DNA TGTGCCAGCAGCCGGACACCATCCTATGGCTACACCTTC. This translates into CASSRTPSYGYTF.